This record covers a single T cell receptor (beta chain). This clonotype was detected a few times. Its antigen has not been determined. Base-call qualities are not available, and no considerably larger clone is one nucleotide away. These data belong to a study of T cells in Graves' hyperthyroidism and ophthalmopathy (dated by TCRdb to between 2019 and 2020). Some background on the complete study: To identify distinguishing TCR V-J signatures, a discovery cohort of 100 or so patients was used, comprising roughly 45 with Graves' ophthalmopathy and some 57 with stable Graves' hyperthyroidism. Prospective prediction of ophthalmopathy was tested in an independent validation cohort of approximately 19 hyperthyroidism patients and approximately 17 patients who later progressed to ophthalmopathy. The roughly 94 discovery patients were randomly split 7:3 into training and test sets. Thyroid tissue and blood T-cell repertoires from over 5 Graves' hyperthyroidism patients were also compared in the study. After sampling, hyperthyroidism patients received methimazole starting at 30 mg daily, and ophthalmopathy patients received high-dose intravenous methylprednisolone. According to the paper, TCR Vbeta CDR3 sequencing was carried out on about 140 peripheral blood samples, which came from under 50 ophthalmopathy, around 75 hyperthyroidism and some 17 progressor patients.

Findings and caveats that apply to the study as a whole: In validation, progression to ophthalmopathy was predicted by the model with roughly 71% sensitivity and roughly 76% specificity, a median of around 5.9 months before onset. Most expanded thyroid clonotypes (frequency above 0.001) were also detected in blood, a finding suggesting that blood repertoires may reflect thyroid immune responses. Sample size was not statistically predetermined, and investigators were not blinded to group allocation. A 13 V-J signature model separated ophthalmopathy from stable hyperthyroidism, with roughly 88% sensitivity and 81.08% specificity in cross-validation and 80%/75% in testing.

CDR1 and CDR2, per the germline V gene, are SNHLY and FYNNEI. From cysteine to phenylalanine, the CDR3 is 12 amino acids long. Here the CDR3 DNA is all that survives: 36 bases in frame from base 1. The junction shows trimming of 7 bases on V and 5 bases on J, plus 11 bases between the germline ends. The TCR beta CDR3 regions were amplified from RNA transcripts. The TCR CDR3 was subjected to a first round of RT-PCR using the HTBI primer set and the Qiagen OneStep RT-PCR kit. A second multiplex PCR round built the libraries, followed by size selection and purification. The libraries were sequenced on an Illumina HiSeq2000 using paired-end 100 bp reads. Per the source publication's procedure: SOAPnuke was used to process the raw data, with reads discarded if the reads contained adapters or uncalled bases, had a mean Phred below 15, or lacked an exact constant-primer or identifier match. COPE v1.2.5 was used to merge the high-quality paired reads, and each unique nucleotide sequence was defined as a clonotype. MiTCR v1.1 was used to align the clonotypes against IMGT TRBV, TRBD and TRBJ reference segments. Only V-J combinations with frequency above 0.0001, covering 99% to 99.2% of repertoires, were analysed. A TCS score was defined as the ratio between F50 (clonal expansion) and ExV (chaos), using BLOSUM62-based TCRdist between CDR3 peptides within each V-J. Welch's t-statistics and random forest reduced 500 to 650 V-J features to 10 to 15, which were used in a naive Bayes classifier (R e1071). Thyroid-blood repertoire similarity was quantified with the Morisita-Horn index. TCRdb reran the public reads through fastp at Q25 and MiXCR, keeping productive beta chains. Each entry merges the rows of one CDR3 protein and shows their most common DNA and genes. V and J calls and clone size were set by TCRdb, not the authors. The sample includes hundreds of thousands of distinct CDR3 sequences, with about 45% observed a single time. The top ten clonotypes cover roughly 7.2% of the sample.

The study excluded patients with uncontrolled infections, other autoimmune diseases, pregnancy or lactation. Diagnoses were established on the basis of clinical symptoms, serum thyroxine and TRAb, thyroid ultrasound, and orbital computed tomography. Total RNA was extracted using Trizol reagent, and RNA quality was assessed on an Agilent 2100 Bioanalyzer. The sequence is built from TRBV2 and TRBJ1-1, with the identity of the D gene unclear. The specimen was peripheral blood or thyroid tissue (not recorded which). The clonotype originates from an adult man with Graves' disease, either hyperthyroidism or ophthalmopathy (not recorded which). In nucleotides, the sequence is TGTGCCAGCACTTATCGGCTAACTGAAGCTTTCTTT. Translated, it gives CASTYRLTEAFF.